Following are 32 T cell receptor beta chains from one sample sequenced in a study of cytomegalovirus exposure and HLA in healthy donors (dated by TCRdb to the late 2010s). Library prep was done by the immunoSEQ multiplex PCR assay. For the multiplex PCR, a mixture combining 60 forward primers for TCR Vbeta segments and 13 reverse primers for TCR Jbeta segments was used. TCRdb limited this immuneACCESS table to in-frame rearrangements with V and J called. A share of clones is missing; checked studies link under half to unresolved V genes, and the rest is unexplained. The sample yields some 90,000 clones; over 60% were counted once. Of the sample, around 2.9% is held by the ten largest clones. The sequenced sample was PBMCs. The receptors come from a man aged 35-49 years in good health and CMV-seronegative.

This chain links TRBV28 with TRBJ2-7; 10 bases agree with TRBD1. This CDR3 has 13 residues. V lost 6 bases to trimming and J lost 7 bases; unmatched junction nucleotides: 6. Germline-derived CDR1 and CDR2 are MDHEN and SYDVKM. In DNA form, the CDR3 reads TGTGCCAGCAGACGACAGGGGGCTGCAGAGCAGTACTTC. Translated: CASRRQGAAEQYF.

CDR3 protein: CASSTGAGVYEQYF. In DNA, the CDR3 is TGTGCCAGCAGCACCGGAGCCGGGGTCTACGAGCAGTACTTC. The rearrangement links TRBV7-2 to TRBJ2-7; weak D call: TRBD2 (5 bases). The V end lost 5 bases, the J end lost 3 bases, and 14 bases lay between the germline ends. CDR3 length: 14 amino acids. CDR1 is SGHTA, CDR2 FQGNSA, per germline.

This clone was recorded only once. The chain joins TRBV5-6 to TRBJ1-6; D may be TRBD1 (5 bases). Trimming took 2 bases from V and 8 from J, leaving 14 bases between them. Germline lookup yields CDR1 SGHDT and CDR2 YYEEEE. CDR3 size: 15 residues. The DNA for the CDR3 is TGTGCCAGCAGCTTAAGGGCAGGGCTTGATTCACCCCTCCACTTT. Its translation: CASSLRAGLDSPLHF.

The rearrangement links TRBV5-1 to TRBJ1-4; D is unclear. The V end was cut by 4 bases, the J end by 0 bases, with 10 bases between. The germline CDR1 and CDR2 sequences are SGHRS and YFSETQ. The CDR3 covers 15 residues. The CDR3 nucleotides read TGCGCCAGCAGCCTGACTCCTTCAACTAATGAAAAACTGTTTTTT. The encoded protein is CASSLTPSTNEKLFF.

V and J are TRBV4-1 and TRBJ2-7; 7 bases are a match to TRBD1. The CDR3 length is 17 residues. The germline gives CDR1 MGHRA, CDR2 YSYEKL. With V trimmed by 0 bases and J by 2 bases, 10 bases remained unmatched. CDR3 in amino acids: CASSQDRGLGAAYEQYF. The CDR3 bases are TGCGCCAGCAGCCAAGATAGGGGGCTGGGGGCAGCCTACGAGCAGTACTTC.

V gene TRBV7-2 combines with J gene TRBJ2-5; no definite D call. The V end was cut by 1 base, the J end by 2 bases, with 11 bases between. Germline CDR1 reads SGHTA; CDR2 reads FQGNSA. The CDR3 is made up of 15 amino acids. The CDR3, as DNA: TGTGCCAGCAGCTTAGTAGTGTACAGACAAGAGACCCAGTACTTC. This sequence encodes CASSLVVYRQETQYF.

CDR3 nucleotide sequence: TGTGCCAGCAGTTACTCCCCGGACAATGAGCAGTTCTTC. The encoded protein is CASSYSPDNEQFF. The chain links TRBV6-5 to TRBJ2-1; D gene unclear. The CDR3 has 13 amino acids. Trimming took 0 bases from V and 5 from J, leaving 5 bases between them. Germline V lookup: CDR1 MNHEY, CDR2 SVGAGI.

This chain uses TRBV28 with TRBJ2-3; D is undetermined. Germline V gene data show CDR1 as MDHEN and CDR2 as SYDVKM. The V end lost 4 bases, the J end lost 0 bases, and 17 bases lay between the germline ends. This CDR3 comprises 17 residues. This CDR3 is CASSSPYRLASTDTQYF. DNA of the CDR3: TGTGCCAGCAGTTCCCCCTACCGACTGGCTAGCACAGATACGCAGTATTTT.

The rearrangement uses TRBV14 and TRBJ1-2, with 9 bases aligning to TRBD1. The CDR3 contains 15 residues. With 3 bases clipped from V and 4 bases from J, the junction kept 6 bases outside the gene matches. Looked up from germline, CDR1 is SGHDN and CDR2 is FVKESK. The CDR3 DNA reads as TGTGCCAGCAGCCAGACAGGGGGGGAGATCTATGGCTACACCTTC. Translation gives CASSQTGGEIYGYTF.

The chain links TRBV4-2 to TRBJ1-1, with 7 nucleotides matching TRBD1. Per germline, CDR1 LGHNA and CDR2 YNFKEQ. Trimming cost V 4 bases and J 1 base; bases outside gene matches: 3. The CDR3 contains 14 residues. CDR3 nucleotide sequence: TGTGCCAGCAGCCCAGGGACAGCGAACACTGAAGCTTTCTTT. It specifies CASSPGTANTEAFF.

The rearrangement links TRBV7-9 to TRBJ1-1; 7 bases agree with TRBD1. Trimming at V came to 6 bases and at J to 7 bases, leaving 2 bases not matched to a gene. Germline V lookup: CDR1 SEHNR, CDR2 FQNEAQ (reference sequence). The CDR3 is 11 amino acids. The CDR3 coding sequence is TGTGCCAGCAGTTGGGACAGTGAAGCTTTCTTT. This codes for CASSWDSEAFF.

The rearrangement joins TRBV15 to TRBJ2-7; unclear D gene. V shed 0 bases and J shed 1 base, with 4 bases lying between them. The CDR3 runs 13 residues. Per germline, CDR1 LNHNV and CDR2 YYDKDF (reference sequence). The DNA for the CDR3 is TGTGCCACCAGCAGAGATCTGTCCTACGAGCAGTACTTC. Its protein product is CATSRDLSYEQYF.

The chain recombines TRBV4-2 with TRBJ2-7; 13 nucleotides align to TRBD2. The CDR3 extends over 15 amino acids. CDR1 and CDR2 (germline): LGHNA, YNFKEQ. Germline trimming cut 4 bases from V and 3 bases from J; bases unmatched to any gene: 3. The CDR3 protein is CASSPRTSGGYEQYF. CDR3 DNA: TGTGCCAGCAGCCCCAGGACTAGCGGGGGCTACGAGCAGTACTTC.

The chain employs TRBV11-2 and TRBJ1-2, with unresolved D. Trimming pared 5 bases from V and 4 bases from J, leaving 11 bases between. From germline, CDR1 is SGHAT and CDR2 FQNNGV. This CDR3 comprises 13 residues. The CDR3 nucleotides read TGTGCCAGCAGCCTGACTGATACCTATGGCTACACCTTC. Its protein is CASSLTDTYGYTF.

V usage is TRBV5-1 and J usage is TRBJ2-7, with 8 nucleotides matching TRBD1. The CDR3 is 14 amino acids. In germline, CDR1 is SGHRS, CDR2 YFSETQ. The ends lost 4 bases at V and 6 bases at J; junction bases unmatched: 9. The CDR3: CASSPGTGNREQYF. For the CDR3, the DNA is TGCGCCAGCAGCCCCGGGACAGGTAACCGCGAGCAGTACTTC. Together with reference TRBV5-1 and TRBJ2-7, the CDR3 gives the full variable domain: KAGVTQTPRYLIKTRGQQVTLSCSPISGHRSVSWYQQTPGQGLQFLFEYFSETQRNKGNFPGRFSGRQFSNSRSEMNVSTLELGDSALYLCASSPGTGNREQYFGPGTRLTVT.

The V and J genes are TRBV29-1 and TRBJ2-1; D might be TRBD1 (5 bases). V was trimmed by 3 bases and J by 12 bases, leaving 12 bases between them. The length of the CDR3 is 11 residues. The germline V gene encodes CDR1 SQVTM and CDR2 ANQGSEA. The CDR3 sequence: CSVEDNPWQFF. The CDR3 coding sequence is TGCAGCGTTGAGGACAACCCCTGGCAGTTCTTC.

The chain links TRBV27 to TRBJ1-2, with 7 bases lining up with TRBD1. The germline gives CDR1 MNHEY, CDR2 SMNVEV (reference sequence). The CDR3 sequence is 15 residues long. J lost 7 bases, V lost 2 bases, and 10 bases had no gene match. CDR3 DNA: TGTGCCAGCAGTTTAACCCCTCAGGGGGGAGGTGGCTACACCTTC. The encoded protein is CASSLTPQGGGGYTF.

This clone is labeled medium-sized. The chain combines TRBV9 with TRBJ2-6, with D maybe TRBD2 (6 bases). Germline-derived CDR1 and CDR2 are SGDLS and YYNGEE. This CDR3 has 15 residues. V was pared by 4 bases and J by 3 bases, with 11 bases between. The CDR3 sequence: CASSPWGDGANVLTF. Written as DNA, the CDR3 is TGTGCCAGCAGCCCCTGGGGGGATGGGGCCAACGTCCTGACTTTC.

The V call is TRBV4-1, the J call TRBJ1-4, with TRBD1 as a possible D gene (6 bases). Germline V lookup: CDR1 MGHRA, CDR2 YSYEKL. The CDR3 covers 15 residues. With 4 bases removed from V and 7 bases from J, the gap between germline ends came to 16 bases. CDR3: CASSRLAQGTEKLFF. CDR3 DNA sequence: TGCGCCAGCAGCCGATTGGCACAGGGTACTGAAAAACTGTTTTTT.

This clone occurred once. V usage is TRBV11-2 and J usage is TRBJ1-2; 7 bases line up with TRBD1. The CDR3 runs to 15 residues. Germline loops: CDR1 SGHAT, CDR2 FQNNGV. The junction had 9 bases not matched to a gene; V was cut back by 4 bases and J by 4 bases. CDR3 DNA sequence: TGTGCCAGCAGCTCGCTGGACAGGTTCAGCTATGGCTACACCTTC. The encoded protein is CASSSLDRFSYGYTF.

This clone occurred a few times. The rearrangement links TRBV7-2 to TRBJ1-4; TRBD1 is a possible D gene (5 bases). CDR3 length: 13 residues. The V end was cut by 1 base, the J end by 5 bases, with 5 bases between. The germline gives CDR1 SGHTA, CDR2 FQGNSA. The CDR3, as DNA: TGTGCCAGCAGCTTAGACAGGAATGAAAAACTGTTTTTT. Translated, it gives CASSLDRNEKLFF.

The V call is TRBV4-3, the J call TRBJ1-1; D is unclear. CDR1 and CDR2 (germline): LGHNA, YSLEER. Trimming stripped 3 bases from V and 1 base from J, with 12 bases between. The CDR3 is 15 amino acids. CDR3 in DNA: TGCGCCAGCAGCCAGACCAGAGCGCCGAACACTGAAGCTTTCTTT. Protein product: CASSQTRAPNTEAFF.

The chain couples TRBV30 to TRBJ2-1, with 9 positions matching TRBD1. Germline loops: CDR1 GTSNPN, CDR2 SVGIG (reference sequence). Trimming removed 0 bases from V and 9 bases from J; junction bases left unmatched: 9. The CDR3 length is 15 residues. The CDR3 DNA reads as TGTGCCTGGAGTGTACCTGGGACAGGGAAGGGTGAGCAGTTCTTC. Translated, it gives CAWSVPGTGKGEQFF.

The CDR3, as DNA: TGCGCCAGCAGCGTCCTAGAGGGAGATGCACGGGACACTGAAGCTTTCTTT. Translation gives CASSVLEGDARDTEAFF. This sequence joins TRBV5-1 and TRBJ1-1; D gene unclear. V lost 4 bases, J lost 3 bases, and 22 bases lay in between. The CDR3 contains 17 residues. In germline, CDR1 is SGHRS, CDR2 YFSETQ.

Only a few counts were recorded for this clone. The genes are TRBV25-1 and TRBJ2-2; the match to TRBD2 covers 10 bases. CDR1 MGHDK and CDR2 SYGVNS come from the germline V gene. The CDR3 extends over 17 amino acids. The J segment lost 4 bases and the V segment lost 6 bases, leaving 11 bases of the junction unmatched. CDR3 in amino acids: CASRSASGGAGTGELFF. CDR3 coding DNA: TGTGCCAGCAGGTCAGCCAGCGGGGGGGCAGGCACCGGGGAGCTGTTTTTT.

The chain employs TRBV4-2 and TRBJ2-1; 8 bases are a match to TRBD2. CDR1 and CDR2 from the germline V gene are LGHNA and YNFKEQ. The V gene end was trimmed by 4 bases and the J gene end by 1 base; junction bases not matched to a gene: 9. The CDR3 covers 17 residues. DNA of the CDR3: TGTGCCAGCAGCCTGACCTTGGGCGGGGGGTCCTACAATGAGCAGTTCTTC. Its protein product is CASSLTLGGGSYNEQFF.

The chain couples TRBV6-1 to TRBJ1-1; D might be TRBD1 (5 bases). The germline V gene encodes CDR1 MNHNS and CDR2 SASEGT. CDR3 length: 15 residues. The ends were cut back, 1 base at V and 4 bases at J, with 13 bases in the middle. The CDR3 DNA reads TGTGCCAGCAGTGAAGAATCGGGGGTTGGCACTGAAGCTTTCTTT. It translates to CASSEESGVGTEAFF.

The chain recombines TRBV5-4 with TRBJ1-3, with D uncertain. Germline CDR1 SGHNT, CDR2 YYREEE (reference sequence). The CDR3 has 15 residues. V lost 0 bases and J 4 bases, leaving 11 bases between the germline ends. CDR3 residues: CASSLDAWRGNTIYF. CDR3 DNA: TGTGCCAGCAGCTTGGATGCGTGGAGGGGAAACACCATATATTTT.

The chain recombines TRBV7-8 with TRBJ1-6; D may be TRBD1 (5 bases). The CDR3 extends over 17 amino acids. Germline CDR1 SGHVS, CDR2 FQNEAQ. The ends were cut back, 2 bases at V and 0 bases at J, with 11 bases in the middle. CDR3 amino acids: CASSLQGVSSYNSPLHF. The CDR3 DNA is TGTGCCAGCAGCTTACAGGGTGTGAGCTCCTATAATTCACCCCTCCACTTT.

The chain recombines TRBV7-9 with TRBJ2-3, with D maybe TRBD1 (5 bases). The CDR3 loop spans 16 amino acids. The ends were cut back, 4 bases at V and 0 bases at J, with 14 bases in the middle. CDR1 SEHNR and CDR2 FQNEAQ come from the germline V gene (reference sequence). The CDR3 nucleotides are TGTGCCAGCAGCTCGACAGTTCTACCTAGCACAGATACGCAGTATTTT. This translates into CASSSTVLPSTDTQYF.

The chain recombines TRBV4-1 with TRBJ2-7; D perhaps matches TRBD1 (5 bases). Germline-derived CDR1 and CDR2 are MGHRA and YSYEKL. The CDR3 runs 15 residues. With 1 base removed from V and 2 bases from J, the gap between germline ends came to 12 bases. The DNA of the CDR3 is TGCGCCAGCAGCCAAGTCTGGACAAAAACCTACGAGCAGTACTTC. Translation gives CASSQVWTKTYEQYF.

V usage is TRBV15 and J usage is TRBJ2-7; 11 bases are a match to TRBD1. V trimming: 7 bases; J trimming: 5 bases; junction bases outside the gene matches: 10. Germline-derived CDR1 and CDR2 are LNHNV and YYDKDF (reference sequence). The CDR3 is made up of 15 amino acids. CDR3 in amino acids: CATTSRDRGDDEQYF. The CDR3 DNA is TGTGCCACCACATCCCGGGACAGGGGGGACGACGAGCAGTACTTC.